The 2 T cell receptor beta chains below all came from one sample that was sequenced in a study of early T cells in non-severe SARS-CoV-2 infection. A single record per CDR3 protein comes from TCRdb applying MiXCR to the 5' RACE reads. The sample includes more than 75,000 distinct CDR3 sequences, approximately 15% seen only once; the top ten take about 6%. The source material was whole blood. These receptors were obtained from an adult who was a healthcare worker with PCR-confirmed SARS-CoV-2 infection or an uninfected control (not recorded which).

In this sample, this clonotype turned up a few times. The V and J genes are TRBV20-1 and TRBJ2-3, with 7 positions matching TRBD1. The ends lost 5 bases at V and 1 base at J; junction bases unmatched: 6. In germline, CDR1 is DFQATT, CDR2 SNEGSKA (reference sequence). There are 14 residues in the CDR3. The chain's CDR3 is CSAHRGLGTDTQYF. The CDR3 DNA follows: TGCAGTGCTCACAGGGGTCTGGGCACAGATACGCAGTATTTT.

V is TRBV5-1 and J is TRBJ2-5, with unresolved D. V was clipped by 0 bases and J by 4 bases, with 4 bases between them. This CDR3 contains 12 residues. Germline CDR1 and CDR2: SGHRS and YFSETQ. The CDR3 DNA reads TGCGCCAGCAGCTTGGCCAGAGAGACCCAGTACTTC. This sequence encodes CASSLARETQYF.